The 20 T cell receptor beta chains in this list originate from one sample, sequenced in a study of shared clonotypes between healthy human individuals. Using immunoSEQ multiplex PCR, the repertoire was profiled, and TCRdb retains in-frame clones only, with some absent. The sample carries over a million clones, roughly 95% recorded once. The sequencing input was naive CD4+ T cells sorted from blood. Subset reported: CD45RA+ positively selected. The source is a man aged 25 to 45 in good health.

The chain has TRBV7-8 and TRBJ2-5, with D perhaps matching TRBD2 (5 bases). Trimming took 1 base from V and 1 from J, leaving 16 bases between them. Germline values: CDR1 SGHVS, CDR2 FQNEAQ. CDR3 length: 17 amino acids. The CDR3 nucleotides are TGTGCCAGCAGCTTAGTCAGGTGGGAGCACCTCCAAGAGACCCAGTACTTC. This translates into CASSLVRWEHLQETQYF.

The chain joins TRBV6-6 to TRBJ2-7; TRBD2 matches at 7 bases. The junction had 8 bases not matched to a gene; V was cut back by 0 bases and J by 3 bases. The CDR3 is 16 amino acids. CDR1 and CDR2 (germline): MNHNY, SVGAGI (reference sequence). Here the CDR3 DNA reads TGTGCCAGCAGTTACTCGACGGGGGGAGGTGTCTACGAGCAGTACTTC. Protein product: CASSYSTGGGVYEQYF.

The chain is built from TRBV5-1 and TRBJ1-4; 8 nucleotides align to TRBD1. V shed 4 bases and J 8 bases; nucleotides not matched to a gene: 10. The germline CDR1 and CDR2 sequences are SGHRS and YFSETQ. The CDR3 loop spans 15 amino acids. CDR3 sequence (DNA): TGCGCCAGCAGCGGATCCAGGGGGCTCGGGGAAAAACTGTTTTTT. This gives the protein CASSGSRGLGEKLFF.

This clone was seen a single time. The chain uses TRBV7-2 and TRBJ2-7, with TRBD1 matching over 10 bases. V lost 5 bases to trimming and J lost 5 bases; unmatched junction nucleotides: 9. CDR3 size: 15 residues. Germline V gene data show CDR1 as SGHTA and CDR2 as FQGNSA. DNA of the CDR3: TGTGCCAGCAGCCCCGGGACAGGGGTTCGGCACGAGCAGTACTTC. The encoded protein is CASSPGTGVRHEQYF.

The chain has TRBV5-1 and TRBJ2-7; 8 bases agree with TRBD1. The V gene's germline CDR1 is SGHRS and CDR2 YFSETQ. CDR3 length: 16 amino acids. With 3 bases clipped from V and 5 bases from J, the junction kept 13 bases outside the gene matches. The CDR3 loop is CASSSGQEGPLHEQYF. In DNA form, the CDR3 reads TGCGCCAGCAGCTCGGGACAGGAGGGCCCGCTGCACGAGCAGTACTTC.

The chain uses TRBV5-1 and TRBJ2-3; D is perhaps TRBD1 (6 bases). V lost 0 bases and J lost 0, with 8 bases in between. The CDR3 has 15 residues. Germline assignment: CDR1 SGHRS and CDR2 YFSETQ. The CDR3 DNA follows: TGCGCCAGCAGCTTGGAGGGACATAGCACAGATACGCAGTATTTT. It translates to CASSLEGHSTDTQYF.

This chain uses TRBV11-2 with TRBJ2-1; TRBD2 might be the D (5 bases). Trimming removed 1 base at V and 6 bases at J, with 7 bases between. The CDR3 extends over 13 amino acids. Per germline, CDR1 SGHAT and CDR2 FQNNGV. CDR3 loop: CASSLAGSNEQFF. CDR3 in DNA: TGTGCCAGCAGCTTAGCGGGATCCAATGAGCAGTTCTTC.

V and J are TRBV28 and TRBJ1-5; a weak D match, TRBD1 (5 bases). Deletions cut 4 bases from V and 1 base from J, with 14 bases between. CDR3 length: 16 residues. From germline, CDR1 is MDHEN and CDR2 SYDVKM. This CDR3 is CASSSSGRMSNQPQHF. The CDR3 DNA reads TGTGCCAGCAGTTCCTCGGGACGGATGAGCAATCAGCCCCAGCATTTT.

This chain joins TRBV7-9 and TRBJ2-2; D not resolved. The ends were cut back, 4 bases at V and 5 bases at J, with 8 bases in the middle. This CDR3 contains 13 residues. The germline gives CDR1 SEHNR, CDR2 FQNEAQ (reference sequence). The CDR3 DNA sequence: TGTGCCAGCAGCTCCTACAGTACCGGGGAGCTGTTTTTT. This translates into CASSSYSTGELFF.

This chain connects TRBV6-6 to TRBJ1-1; D unresolved. V was clipped by 7 bases and J by 1 base, with 10 bases between them. The germline V gene encodes CDR1 MNHNY and CDR2 SVGAGI (reference sequence). This CDR3 region has 13 residues. The CDR3 loop reads CASTEQTNTEAFF. The CDR3 DNA follows: TGTGCCAGCACGGAACAGACGAACACTGAAGCTTTCTTT.

The chain uses TRBV4-1 and TRBJ2-5, with 7 bases aligning to TRBD1. CDR3 length: 15 amino acids. Germline V gives CDR1 MGHRA, CDR2 YSYEKL. With 4 bases clipped from V and 3 bases from J, the junction kept 8 bases outside the gene matches. The CDR3 reads CASSLLGQDEETQYF. In DNA form, the CDR3 reads TGCGCCAGCAGCCTTCTCGGACAGGACGAAGAGACCCAGTACTTC.

This sequence joins TRBV9 and TRBJ1-2; 7 nucleotides line up with TRBD1. The germline V gene has CDR1 SGDLS and CDR2 YYNGEE. V was clipped by 4 bases and J by 7 bases; unmatched bases: 10. This CDR3 comprises 14 residues. The CDR3 DNA reads TGTGCCAGCAGCCCAATAGGGGGCTTGGGTGGCTACACCTTC. This sequence encodes CASSPIGGLGGYTF.

The rearrangement links TRBV7-9 to TRBJ2-1, with 7 bases lining up with TRBD2. This CDR3 comprises 14 residues. Trimming at V came to 5 bases and at J to 7 bases, leaving 8 bases not matched to a gene. Germline CDR1 and CDR2: SEHNR and FQNEAQ (reference sequence). The CDR3: CASSPSGTWNEQFF. The CDR3 nucleotides read TGTGCCAGCAGCCCCAGCGGGACCTGGAATGAGCAGTTCTTC.

The V call is TRBV2, the J call TRBJ2-3; 11 bases fit TRBD2. With V trimmed by 4 bases and J by 4 bases, 7 bases remained unmatched. Germline V lookup: CDR1 SNHLY, CDR2 FYNNEI. The CDR3 length is 16 residues. CDR3 in DNA: TGTGCCAGCAGTGCCCTAATGGGACTAGCGGCAGATACGCAGTATTTT. It translates to CASSALMGLAADTQYF.

This clone appeared a single time. In DNA form, the CDR3 reads TGTGCCAGCAGTGAAGTTCTACGGTTGGGTGGCTACACCTTC. This translates into CASSEVLRLGGYTF. The V call is TRBV6-1, the J call TRBJ1-2; D gene ambiguous. The germline V gene encodes CDR1 MNHNS and CDR2 SASEGT. Trimming took 1 base from V and 7 from J, leaving 13 bases between them. CDR3 size: 14 residues.

The V gene is TRBV6-6, the J gene TRBJ1-3; no clear D gene. The CDR3 loop spans 14 amino acids. Trimming stripped 8 bases from V and 0 bases from J, with 11 bases between. CDR1 and CDR2 (germline): MNHNY, SVGAGI (reference sequence). The CDR3 loop reads CASLEPYSGNTIYF. In nucleotides, the CDR3 is TGTGCCAGCCTGGAGCCCTACTCTGGAAACACCATATATTTT.

The genes are TRBV7-2 and TRBJ2-3; a possible D gene is TRBD1 (5 bases). V lost 2 bases and J 4 bases, leaving 7 bases between the germline ends. The CDR3 spans 13 residues. Germline CDR1 SGHTA, CDR2 FQGNSA. The chain's CDR3 is CASSLTGPDTQYF. The CDR3 region has the DNA TGTGCCAGCAGCTTAACAGGACCAGATACGCAGTATTTT.

This chain uses TRBV6-5 with TRBJ2-7, with TRBD1 identical over 12 bases. The ends lost 7 bases at V and 4 bases at J; junction bases unmatched: 8. The germline V gene has CDR1 MNHEY and CDR2 SVGAGI. The CDR3 loop spans 15 amino acids. For the CDR3, the DNA is TGTGCCAGCACTAGATGGGGACAGGGGGCTTACGAGCAGTACTTC. Protein sequence: CASTRWGQGAYEQYF.

The genes are TRBV5-1 and TRBJ1-4; TRBD1 agrees at 12 bases. The CDR3 runs to 16 residues. The germline V gene encodes CDR1 SGHRS and CDR2 YFSETQ. The junction had 9 bases not matched to a gene; V was cut back by 4 bases and J by 8 bases. CDR3 protein: CASSHGTGGSYEKLFF. CDR3 nucleotides: TGCGCCAGCAGCCACGGGACAGGGGGCTCTTACGAAAAACTGTTTTTT.

The chain joins TRBV5-4 to TRBJ2-5; 9 nucleotides match TRBD1. Trimming cost V 0 bases and J 5 bases; bases outside gene matches: 8. This CDR3 region has 16 residues. The germline CDR1 and CDR2 sequences are SGHNT and YYREEE (reference sequence). The CDR3, as DNA: TGTGCCAGCAGCTTGGAGACAGGGGGGGGGACGGAGACCCAGTACTTC. Translated: CASSLETGGGTETQYF. The full variable domain, completed using reference TRBV5-4 and TRBJ2-5, is ETGVTQSPTHLIKTRGQQVTLRCSSQSGHNTVSWYQQALGQGPQFIFQYYREEENGRGNFPPRFSGLQFPNYSSELNVNALELDDSALYLCASSLETGGGTETQYFGPGTRLLVL.